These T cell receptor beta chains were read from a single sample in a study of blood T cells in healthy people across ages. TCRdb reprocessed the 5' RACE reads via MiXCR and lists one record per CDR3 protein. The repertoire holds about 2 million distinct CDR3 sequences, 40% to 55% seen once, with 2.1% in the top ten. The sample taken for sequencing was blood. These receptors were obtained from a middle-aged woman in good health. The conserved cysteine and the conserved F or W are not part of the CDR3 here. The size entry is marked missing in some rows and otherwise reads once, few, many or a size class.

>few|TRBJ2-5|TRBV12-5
ASGFGQQETQY
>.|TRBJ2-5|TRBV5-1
ASSLDKRGVVEQY
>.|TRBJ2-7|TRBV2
ASRATSGGSYEQY
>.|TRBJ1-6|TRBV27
ASSSRDRGSYNSPLH
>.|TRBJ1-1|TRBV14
ASSQEMGVGATPEAF
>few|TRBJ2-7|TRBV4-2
ASSQDLEQY
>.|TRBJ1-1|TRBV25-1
ASSERRGRLDTEAF
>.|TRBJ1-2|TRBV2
ASSETQTSPNYGYT
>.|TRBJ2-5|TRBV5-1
ASSFPSKSAGGPRETQY
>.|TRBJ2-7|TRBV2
ASSEGRGQYEQY
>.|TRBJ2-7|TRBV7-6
ASSSAADGALSYEQY
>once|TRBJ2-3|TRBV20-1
SARDSLAGGRTDTQY
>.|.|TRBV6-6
AGSYVEGYEQY
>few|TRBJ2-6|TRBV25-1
ASSESVGGGSGANVLT
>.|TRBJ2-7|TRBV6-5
ASSYSRLQGYEQY
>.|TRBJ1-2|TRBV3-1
ASSQGGTDGYT
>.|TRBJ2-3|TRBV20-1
SATTSGAGDTQY
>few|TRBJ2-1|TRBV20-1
SARDFGTSGVGEQF
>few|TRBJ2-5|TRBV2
ASSGQGSGLRLQETQY
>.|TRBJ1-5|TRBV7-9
AASDRDSNQPQH
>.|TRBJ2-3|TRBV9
ASSSGLAATGTDTQY
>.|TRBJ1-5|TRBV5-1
ASSPHSGNQPQH
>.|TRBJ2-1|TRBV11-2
ASSLTASGSSYNEQF
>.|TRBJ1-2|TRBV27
ASRQTGGGYT
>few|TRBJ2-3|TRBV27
ASSTGIRGTQY
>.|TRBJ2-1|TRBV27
ASRRGGYSSYNEQF
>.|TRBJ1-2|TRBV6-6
ASLGGLGYT
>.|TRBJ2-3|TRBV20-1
SAHRDVRDTQY
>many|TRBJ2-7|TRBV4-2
ASSQGRGEDYEQY
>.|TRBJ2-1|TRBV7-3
ASSFPGTRKF
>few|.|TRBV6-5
ASSLTGSNGEQY
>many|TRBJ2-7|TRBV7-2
ASSGRTASSYEQY
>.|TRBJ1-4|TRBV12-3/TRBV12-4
ASRPGTGGEGNEKLF
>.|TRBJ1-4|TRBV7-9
ASSLALRLEQKDEKLF
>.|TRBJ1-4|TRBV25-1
ASSDIEKLF
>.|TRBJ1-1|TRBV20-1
SALTGAGTEAF
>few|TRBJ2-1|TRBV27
ASTHLAGGPYNEQF
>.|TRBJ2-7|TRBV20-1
SARPQAGSPYEQY
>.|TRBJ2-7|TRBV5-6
ASSVQGNEQY
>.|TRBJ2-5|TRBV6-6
ASSYSRLAATYNEQY
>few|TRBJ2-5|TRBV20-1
SAREPTGVQETQY
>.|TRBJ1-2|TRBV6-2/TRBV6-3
ASSYPGAHYGYT
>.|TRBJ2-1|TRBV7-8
ASSLAQRDQQF
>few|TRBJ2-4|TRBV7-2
ASSFPGQGVAGAKNIQY
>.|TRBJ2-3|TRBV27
ASSLFSGTSRTDTQY
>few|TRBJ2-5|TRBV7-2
ASSLARRGGGAKTQY
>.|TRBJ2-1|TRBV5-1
ASSLRGQGVDEQF
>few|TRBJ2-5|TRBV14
ASSQMAQETQY
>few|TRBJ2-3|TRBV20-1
SGPRRDTQY
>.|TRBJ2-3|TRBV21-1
ASSKARTSVEDTQY
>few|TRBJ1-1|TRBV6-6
ASSYYRMNTEAF
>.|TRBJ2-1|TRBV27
ASNVLAGGRLLF
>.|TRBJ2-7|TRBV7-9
ASSSDLIPLEQY
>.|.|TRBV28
ASSFSGTSGEQY
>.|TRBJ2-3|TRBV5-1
ASSLVGEGFADTQY